This T cell receptor beta chain was found in a study of shared clonotypes between healthy human individuals. TCRdb keeps only in-frame clones here, not all; method: immunoSEQ multiplex PCR. The sample carries 2 million or so clones, about 95% recorded once. V lost 0 bases and J lost 7; bases outside the gene matches: 8. Germline V gene lookup returns CDR1 PRHDT and CDR2 FYEKMQ (reference sequence). The CDR3 extends over 16 amino acids. Naive CD8 cells were CD45RO-negative, positively selected for CCR7, excluding terminally differentiated effector memory CD45RA+ cells. This clone was detected once. As yet, its antigen is unknown. Study results and limitations: Sharing across a few donors was seen in 4% to 6.5% of naive CD4 clonotypes. Shared clonotypes across all four donors exceeded non-shared ones in generation probability. Sampling was confined to blood; repertoires within tissues likely differ.

This chain connects TRBV13 to TRBJ2-1; 8 bases fit TRBD2. Sequenced material: naive CD8+ T cells sorted from blood. The TCR was taken from a man younger than 35 in good health. The CDR3, as DNA: TGTGCCAGCAGCTTAGGGAGCGGGAGAGCCAGAAATGAGCAGTTCTTC. Translation gives CASSLGSGRARNEQFF.